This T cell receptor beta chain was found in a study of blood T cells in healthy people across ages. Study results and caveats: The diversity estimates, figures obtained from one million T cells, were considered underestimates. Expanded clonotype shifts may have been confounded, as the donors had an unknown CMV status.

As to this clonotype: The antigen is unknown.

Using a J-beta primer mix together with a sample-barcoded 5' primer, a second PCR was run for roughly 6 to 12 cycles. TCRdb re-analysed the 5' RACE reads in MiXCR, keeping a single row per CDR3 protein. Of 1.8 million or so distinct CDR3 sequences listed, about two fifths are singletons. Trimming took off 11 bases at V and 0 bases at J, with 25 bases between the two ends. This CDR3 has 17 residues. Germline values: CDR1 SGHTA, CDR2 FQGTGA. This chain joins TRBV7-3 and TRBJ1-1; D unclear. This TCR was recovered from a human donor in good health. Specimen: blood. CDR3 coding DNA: TGTGCCGGAACCGCAGGAGGGCAGGTCGGAATGAACACTGAAGCTTTCTTT. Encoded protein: CAGTAGGQVGMNTEAFF. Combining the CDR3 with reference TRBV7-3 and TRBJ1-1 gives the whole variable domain GAGVSQTPSNKVTEKGKYVELRCDPISGHTALYWYRQSLGQGPEFLIYFQGTGAADDSGLPNDRFFAVRPEGSVSTLKIQRTERGDSAVYLCAGTAGGQVGMNTEAFFGQGTRLTVV.